This record looks at one T cell receptor (beta chain) sequence and its context. There are a few counts of this clonotype. Its specific antigen is unknown. No clone much larger than this one lies a single base away; base qualities are absent. The CDR3 runs 13 residues from the cysteine to the phenylalanine. CDR3 DNA only is kept here, 39 bases in frame from base 1. V sheds 4 bases and J sheds 9 bases, leaving 10 bases between their ends. This entry belongs to a study of response to subunit inactivated influenza vaccine (dated by TCRdb to about 2018). For context, the study as a whole: Deep quantitative profiling of the T cell receptor repertoire was used in the study to follow responses to a trivalent subunit inactivated influenza vaccine.

Summary of the overall study and its limitations: The authors suggested that each seasonal influenza vaccination may recruit only a limited number of new T cells.

Receptors were amplified or captured by RT-PCR. The data were produced on an Illumina HiSeq 2500. TCRdb reprocessed the public reads (quality trimming at Q25 with fastp, clone calling with MiXCR) and kept in-frame beta chains. Each CDR3 protein appears once, grouped with its most common genes and DNA. The sample yields about 540,000 distinct CDR3 sequences; 13% to 15% were counted once. The top ten constitute approximately 10% of the sample. The sequenced sample was PBMCs from blood, obtained 11 to 12 days after vaccination. The TCR originated in a man in his forties or fifties who received an inactivated influenza vaccine. Donor details come from another sample of the same person, matched by shared clones. The chain is made from TRBV12-3 or TRBV12-4 and TRBJ1-6, with the D gene not clear enough to name. CDR3 region: CASSYRPASPLHF. The nucleotide sequence reads TGTGCCAGCAGTTACCGGCCGGCTTCACCCCTCCACTTT.